Following are 29 T cell receptor beta chains from one sample sequenced in a study of blood T cell repertoires in COVID-19. Profiling relied on immunoSEQ multiplex PCR, and the TCRdb table lists in-frame clones only, not all of them. The data contain 250,000 or so clones, 88% of them singletons. Sequenced: peripheral blood. The receptors were sampled from a woman aged 55-75 years with acute or convalescent COVID-19.

This chain connects TRBV6-2 or TRBV6-3 to TRBJ1-5; 9 bases are a match to TRBD1. The germline V gene encodes CDR1 MNHEY and CDR2 SVGEGT. Trimming cost V 0 bases and J 1 base; bases outside gene matches: 1. There are 16 residues in the CDR3. Here the CDR3 reads CASSYSGQGSNQPQHF. The CDR3, as DNA: TGTGCCAGCAGTTACTCGGGACAGGGAAGCAATCAGCCCCAGCATTTT.

The chain employs TRBV7-9 and TRBJ1-2; 9 nucleotides line up with TRBD1. The CDR3 is made up of 15 amino acids. Germline-derived CDR1 and CDR2 are SEHNR and FQNEAQ (reference sequence). After removal of 3 bases from V and 6 bases from J, the junction contained 8 bases not matched to a gene. CDR3 region: CASSFASDRGNGYTF. For the CDR3, the DNA is TGTGCCAGCAGCTTTGCCTCGGACAGGGGTAATGGCTACACCTTC.

The rearrangement uses TRBV6-5 and TRBJ2-2, with 10 bases matching TRBD2. V lost 8 bases and J lost 1; bases outside the gene matches: 4. Germline CDR1 reads MNHEY; CDR2 reads SVGAGI. The CDR3 runs to 15 residues. CDR3 DNA: TGTGCCAGCTGCATAGCGGGAGGGAACACCGGGGAGCTGTTTTTT. This sequence encodes CASCIAGGNTGELFF.

The chain recombines TRBV7-2 with TRBJ2-1; 10 bases match TRBD1. Germline-derived CDR1 and CDR2 are SGHTA and FQGNSA. The J segment lost 0 bases and the V segment lost 2 bases, leaving 4 bases of the junction unmatched. The CDR3 loop spans 17 amino acids. This CDR3 is CASSLSGTGASYNEQFF. The CDR3 DNA follows: TGTGCCAGCAGCTTATCCGGGACAGGGGCCTCCTACAATGAGCAGTTCTTC.

V and J are TRBV5-1 and TRBJ1-1; tentative D call: TRBD1 (5 bases). V was trimmed by 4 bases and J by 0 bases, leaving 16 bases between them. The CDR3 consists of 16 residues. Germline CDR1 and CDR2: SGHRS and YFSETQ. The CDR3 DNA is TGCGCCAGCAGCCCCCTGGCAGGGTCCATGAACACTGAAGCTTTCTTT. It is translated as CASSPLAGSMNTEAFF.

This clone appeared a single time. The V call is TRBV9, the J call TRBJ1-2; D unresolved. The germline V gene has CDR1 SGDLS and CDR2 YYNGEE. V was pared by 1 base and J by 5 bases, with 18 bases between. CDR3 length: 16 residues. CDR3 protein: CASSVTPQRVGYGYTF. In DNA form, the CDR3 reads TGTGCCAGCAGCGTAACGCCTCAGCGGGTTGGATATGGCTACACCTTC.

The rearrangement uses TRBV10-3 and TRBJ2-3; 9 bases match TRBD2. The germline V gene has CDR1 ENHRY and CDR2 SYGVKD. This CDR3 comprises 18 residues. Losses at the gene ends were 3 bases for V and 3 bases for J; bases not matched to a gene: 13. CDR3 nucleotide sequence: TGTGCCATCAGTGATGGGAGCGGGAGGAACGCAGGGACAGATACGCAGTATTTT. Protein product: CAISDGSGRNAGTDTQYF.

This clone was counted once. The rearrangement uses TRBV6-5 and TRBJ2-7; TRBD2 matches at 8 bases. V lost 7 bases to trimming and J lost 0 bases; unmatched junction nucleotides: 8. CDR3 length: 15 residues. Germline V gene sequence: CDR1 MNHEY, CDR2 SVGAGI. CDR3 sequence (DNA): TGTGCCAGCATTGGTAAGCGGGGGATCTCCTACGAGCAGTACTTC. Translating gives CASIGKRGISYEQYF.

The chain is built from TRBV9 and TRBJ2-5; D is possibly TRBD2 (5 bases). Germline CDR1 reads SGDLS; CDR2 reads YYNGEE. Trimming stripped 0 bases from V and 5 bases from J, with 17 bases between. The CDR3 runs to 16 residues. DNA for the CDR3: TGTGCCAGCAGCGTAGTGGTGCTAGCTCAACTGGAGACCCAGTACTTC. Protein sequence: CASSVVVLAQLETQYF.

V gene TRBV7-3 combines with J gene TRBJ2-2; 15 nucleotides line up with TRBD2. The V segment lost 4 bases and the J segment 7 bases; nucleotides outside the gene matches: 4. The CDR3 is made up of 16 amino acids. The germline V gene has CDR1 SGHTA and CDR2 FQGTGA. CDR3 loop: CASSSQGLAGGGELFF. CDR3 nucleotides: TGTGCCAGCAGCTCCCAGGGACTAGCGGGAGGCGGGGAGCTGTTTTTT.

V and J are TRBV18 and TRBJ2-5, with 10 bases aligning to TRBD1. Germline V lookup: CDR1 KGHSH, CDR2 LQKENI. V gave up 3 bases and J gave up 2 bases; unmatched junction bases: 12. The CDR3 runs 18 residues. CDR3 amino acids: CASSPYLGQGPGQETQYF. CDR3 coding DNA: TGTGCCAGCTCACCCTATTTGGGACAGGGGCCGGGGCAAGAGACCCAGTACTTC.

This clone came up a few times. The chain is built from TRBV7-3 and TRBJ2-7; tentative D call: TRBD2 (7 bases). The CDR3 spans 14 residues. The germline V gene encodes CDR1 SGHTA and CDR2 FQGTGA. V was clipped by 5 bases and J by 3 bases, with 14 bases between them. CDR3 residues: CASSTLGGGYEQYF. In nucleotides, the CDR3 is TGTGCCAGCAGCACACTGGGAGGGGGCTACGAGCAGTACTTC. Full variable domain (outside the CDR3, taken from reference TRBV7-3 and TRBJ2-7): GAGVSQTPSNKVTEKGKYVELRCDPISGHTALYWYRQSLGQGPEFLIYFQGTGAADDSGLPNDRFFAVRPEGSVSTLKIQRTERGDSAVYLCASSTLGGGYEQYFGPGTRLTVT.

This chain joins TRBV9 and TRBJ2-5; TRBD2 aligns across 9 bases. The ends lost 4 bases at V and 0 bases at J; junction bases unmatched: 4. CDR3 length: 15 residues. The germline V gene has CDR1 SGDLS and CDR2 YYNGEE. The CDR3, as DNA: TGTGCCAGCAGCCCGCGGGGGGGCGACCAAGAGACCCAGTACTTC. This sequence encodes CASSPRGGDQETQYF.

V is TRBV7-8 and J is TRBJ1-1; TRBD1 aligns across 8 bases. V trimming: 4 bases; J trimming: 0 bases; junction bases outside the gene matches: 4. The CDR3 has 15 residues. Germline CDR1 reads SGHVS; CDR2 reads FQNEAQ. This CDR3 reads CASSSRTGMNTEAFF. The DNA for the CDR3 is TGTGCCAGCAGCTCCAGGACAGGGATGAACACTGAAGCTTTCTTT. The full variable domain, in which reference TRBV7-8 and TRBJ1-1 provide the parts outside the CDR3, is GAGVSQSPRYKVAKRGQDVALRCDPISGHVSLFWYQQALGQGPEFLTYFQNEAQLDKSGLPSDRFFAERPEGSVSTLKIQRTQQEDSAVYLCASSSRTGMNTEAFFGQGTRLTVV.

V and J are TRBV19 and TRBJ2-2; D perhaps matches TRBD1 (6 bases). The ends were cut back, 4 bases at V and 0 bases at J, with 12 bases in the middle. Germline-derived CDR1 and CDR2 are LNHDA and SQIVND (reference sequence). This CDR3 contains 16 residues. The CDR3 DNA reads as TGTGCCAGTAGTAAAAGACAGGTCGCGAACACCGGGGAGCTGTTTTTT. It codes for CASSKRQVANTGELFF.

This chain links TRBV20-1 with TRBJ1-4; D not resolved. The CDR3 sequence is 11 residues long. Germline CDR1 and CDR2: DFQATT and SNEGSKA (reference sequence). The V and J ends lost 0 bases and 13 bases respectively, with 9 bases between them. CDR3 amino acids: CSARDAHGLFF. CDR3 coding DNA: TGCAGTGCTAGAGATGCCCACGGACTGTTTTTT.

This clone was recorded only once. This rearrangement joins TRBV25-1 to TRBJ1-1; 7 bases map to TRBD1. The CDR3 totals 15 residues. J was trimmed by 3 bases and V by 1 base; bases with no gene match: 5. The germline CDR1 and CDR2 sequences are MGHDK and SYGVNS. CDR3 sequence reads: CASSEFKGQYTEAFF. The CDR3 DNA is TGTGCCAGCAGTGAATTCAAGGGACAGTACACTGAAGCTTTCTTT.

J is TRBJ1-5 and V is TRBV6-1; D gene ambiguous. Germline values: CDR1 MNHNS, CDR2 SASEGT. Trimming pared 1 base from V and 7 bases from J, leaving 20 bases between. The length of the CDR3 is 17 residues. The CDR3 is CASSEDSYTGREQPQHF. The CDR3 DNA reads TGTGCCAGCAGTGAAGACTCGTATACGGGGAGAGAGCAGCCCCAGCATTTT.

This chain connects TRBV7-6 to TRBJ2-1, with TRBD2 matching over 16 bases. Trimming at V came to 0 bases and at J to 10 bases, leaving 6 bases not matched to a gene. There are 17 residues in the CDR3. Germline V lookup: CDR1 SGHVS, CDR2 FNYEAQ. CDR3 sequence reads: CASSLAGGTSGREEQFF. CDR3 sequence (DNA): TGTGCCAGCAGCTTAGCGGGGGGGACTAGCGGGAGGGAGGAGCAGTTCTTC.

The rearrangement uses TRBV18 and TRBJ1-3; D is possibly TRBD1 (5 bases). The V and J ends lost 5 bases and 3 bases respectively, with 17 bases between them. The CDR3 covers 16 residues. CDR1 is KGHSH, CDR2 LQKENI, per germline. Here the CDR3 DNA reads TGTGCCAGCTCAGCATCCACCAGGGCCGATGGAAACACCATATATTTT. Protein: CASSASTRADGNTIYF.

CDR3 sequence reads: CASSPNYHPGSPQHF. The CDR3 region has the DNA TGTGCCAGCAGCCCGAACTACCATCCAGGGTCGCCCCAGCATTTT. V gene TRBV7-8 combines with J gene TRBJ1-5; tentatively, D is TRBD1 (5 bases). CDR3 size: 15 residues. The V and J ends lost 5 bases and 9 bases respectively, with 20 bases between them. CDR1 is SGHVS and CDR2 is FQNEAQ in the germline V gene.

The V call is TRBV9, the J call TRBJ2-1; 9 positions agree with TRBD2. The CDR3 loop spans 17 amino acids. CDR1 is SGDLS and CDR2 is YYNGEE in the germline V gene. The ends lost 0 bases at V and 4 bases at J; junction bases unmatched: 8. CDR3 nucleotides: TGTGCCAGCAGCGTAGTTGGTGGTAGCGGGAGATACAATGAGCAGTTCTTC. Translation gives CASSVVGGSGRYNEQFF.

J is TRBJ1-2 and V is TRBV5-5; D possibly corresponds to TRBD1 (6 bases). This CDR3 has 13 amino acids. The germline CDR1 and CDR2 sequences are SGHKS and YYEKEE (reference sequence). V dropped 5 bases and J dropped 12 bases, with 20 bases sitting between them. Here the CDR3 reads CASSFRGQAADTF. CDR3 coding DNA: TGTGCCAGCAGTTTTAGGGGACAAGCGGCGGACACCTTC.

The chain couples TRBV6-5 to TRBJ2-3; 8 positions agree with TRBD1. CDR1 is MNHEY, CDR2 SVGAGI, per germline. CDR3 length: 14 residues. V was clipped by 10 bases and J by 4 bases; unmatched bases: 10. The CDR3 reads CATRRTGIADTQYF. CDR3 in DNA: TGTGCCACACGCCGGACAGGGATAGCAGATACGCAGTATTTT.

The chain links TRBV27 to TRBJ2-7, with a tentative D call TRBD2 (6 bases). Germline lookup yields CDR1 MNHEY and CDR2 SMNVEV (reference sequence). The V end lost 5 bases, the J end lost 4 bases, and 9 bases lay between the germline ends. The CDR3 totals 12 residues. In DNA form, the CDR3 reads TGTGCCAGCAGTGCGGGGCTATACGAGCAGTACTTC. Protein product: CASSAGLYEQYF.

The CDR3 nucleotides are TGTGCCAGTACTAAGAGGGGGCACACAACAGATACGCAGTATTTT. Residues: CASTKRGHTTDTQYF. V and J are TRBV19 and TRBJ2-3; 7 bases agree with TRBD1. The CDR3 has 15 amino acids. V gave up 7 bases and J gave up 3 bases; unmatched junction bases: 10. Germline CDR1 reads LNHDA; CDR2 reads SQIVND (reference sequence).

The chain employs TRBV19 and TRBJ1-3; TRBD1 matches at 10 bases. Germline V gene lookup returns CDR1 LNHDA and CDR2 SQIVND (reference sequence). V trimming: 4 bases; J trimming: 7 bases; junction bases outside the gene matches: 4. The CDR3 covers 14 residues. DNA for the CDR3: TGTGCCAGTAGTAGCACGGGACAGGGGAACACCATATATTTT. Encoded protein: CASSSTGQGNTIYF.

The chain is built from TRBV6-5 and TRBJ1-3; no definite D call. V was shortened by 0 bases and J by 2 bases, with 11 bases between the two germline ends. Looked up from germline, CDR1 is MNHEY and CDR2 is SVGAGI. This CDR3 is 16 amino acids long. This CDR3 reads CASSYSRESPGNTIYF. The CDR3 region has the DNA TGTGCCAGCAGTTACTCCCGAGAATCCCCTGGAAACACCATATATTTT.

The J gene is TRBJ1-2, the V gene TRBV29-1; 7 nucleotides agree with TRBD1. The CDR3 is 13 residues long. Germline-derived CDR1 and CDR2 are SQVTM and ANQGSEA. The CDR3 loop reads CSARGGSSYGYTF. CDR3 in DNA: TGCAGTGCCCGAGGGGGCTCGTCCTATGGCTACACCTTC.